This TCR beta chain was identified in a study of blood T cell repertoires in COVID-19. Study context: The cDNA or gDNA used as material had been derived from T cells, B-cell-depleted T cells, or PBMCs.

The CDR3 contains 16 residues. Trimming removed 4 bases from V and 4 bases from J; junction bases left unmatched: 7. CDR1 and CDR2 (germline): LNHDA, SQIVND (reference sequence). Profiled with immunoSEQ multiplex PCR; TCRdb holds only in-frame clones, not every one. The sample holds roughly 400,000 clones, approximately 87% seen once. This sequence originates from a woman between 50 and 59 years old who had recovered from COVID-19. Material for sequencing was PBMCs or T cells enriched from blood (not recorded which). V and J are TRBV19 and TRBJ2-7; TRBD2 aligns across 13 bases. The CDR3 here is CASSTSGTSGVYEQYF. In DNA, the CDR3 is TGTGCCAGTAGTACCTCCGGGACTAGCGGGGTTTACGAGCAGTACTTC.